A selection of T cell receptor beta chains follows, all from one sample in a study of PD-L1 blockade in urothelial cancer. Some clones are missing from TCRdb's copy, which holds only in-frame ones; the method was immunoSEQ multiplex PCR. Of under 120,000 clones listed, over 75% are singletons. The source was PBMCs, collected around atezolizumab (anti-PD-L1) treatment. All receptors derive from a middle-aged man with urothelial cancer. CDR3s include the opening cysteine and the closing phenylalanine or tryptophan. Fields, in order: V gene, J gene, CDR3 protein.

V: TRBV19; J: TRBJ2-7; CDR3: CASSFRAGVDGYEQYF
V: TRBV7-9; J: TRBJ2-5; CDR3: CASSLHGRETQYF
V: TRBV28; J: TRBJ2-7; CDR3: CASSFNYRGQYF
V: TRBV28; J: TRBJ2-4; CDR3: CASRIDRGSGKNIQYF
V: TRBV7-9; J: TRBJ2-2; CDR3: CASSLSVTGELFF
V: TRBV5-1; J: TRBJ2-5; CDR3: CASSLMAGNQETQYF
V: TRBV9; J: TRBJ2-3; CDR3: CASSVAGTSGPSIRDTQYF
V: TRBV7-8; J: TRBJ1-5; CDR3: CASSLGLRGPNQPQHF
V: TRBV7-7; J: TRBJ2-5; CDR3: CASSPGLAGVQYF
V: TRBV15; J: TRBJ1-5; CDR3: CATSRDATGGGQPQHF
V: TRBV7-9; J: TRBJ2-7; CDR3: CASSLVSGSKYF
V: TRBV2; J: TRBJ1-5; CDR3: CASSVGTANYQPQHF
V: TRBV7-9; J: TRBJ2-5; CDR3: CASSADRGPHRPQYF
V: TRBV6-1; J: TRBJ2-7; CDR3: CASSVGTSGSYEQYF
V: TRBV13; J: TRBJ2-7; CDR3: CASSFFTSGPYEQYF
V: TRBV2; J: TRBJ1-2; CDR3: CASSTRRQGAGYTF
V: TRBV6-5; J: TRBJ2-4; CDR3: CASTLAGGGIQYF
V: TRBV5-1; J: TRBJ2-1; CDR3: CASRTSPSNSYNEQFF
V: TRBV10-3; J: TRBJ2-7; CDR3: CAISESSRLAEYEQYF
V: TRBV28; J: TRBJ2-1; CDR3: CASEFTYGLAGYGEQFF
V: TRBV27; J: TRBJ2-1; CDR3: CASLPRTSGSNEQFF
V: TRBV30; J: TRBJ2-1; CDR3: CAWSVRGPNEQFF
V: TRBV30; J: TRBJ1-6; CDR3: CASYTKDRGAINSPLHF
V: TRBV7-2; J: TRBJ2-3; CDR3: CASSLQGAQYF
V: TRBV15; J: TRBJ2-5; CDR3: CATSRELTGGQETQYF
V: TRBV9; J: TRBJ1-6; CDR3: CASSEGDRNNSPLHF
V: TRBV28; J: TRBJ1-6; CDR3: CASSSPVDSYNSPLHF
V: TRBV5-1; J: TRBJ2-5; CDR3: CASGSGTTQETQYF
V: TRBV7-2; J: TRBJ2-5; CDR3: CASSHDRGETQYF
V: TRBV5-6; J: TRBJ2-1; CDR3: CASSKGTRVNEQFF
V: TRBV19; J: TRBJ2-1; CDR3: CASMRSGISYNEQFF
V: TRBV25-1; J: TRBJ1-2; CDR3: CASTGEGENYGYTF
V: TRBV11-2; J: TRBJ2-1; CDR3: CASSLGGSGTRYNEQFF
V: TRBV27; J: TRBJ2-7; CDR3: CAIAMGAGDAYEQYF
V: TRBV7-9; J: TRBJ1-3; CDR3: CASSLRGPITGNTIYF
V: TRBV10-3; J: TRBJ2-3; CDR3: CAISGDRASTDTQYF